Sequencing of this T cell receptor (beta chain) was carried out in a study of chemoradiotherapy in HPV16-positive cancers. On the study more broadly: A couple of HPV16-positive patients' cells yielded candidate HPV-specific clones and common motifs. Study-wide points: Non-HPV-specific T cells did not expand in tumors during treatment, whereas candidate HPV-specific clones and E7-related motifs did.

The repertoire was sequenced with immunoSEQ multiplex PCR; TCRdb's copy has only in-frame clones and lacks some. The sample has 22,000 or so clones, roughly 89% seen once. In its sample, this clone was seen a few times. Its antigen is undetermined. The germline V gene has CDR1 SQVTM and CDR2 ANQGSEA. CDR3 length: 13 residues. Trimming stripped 0 bases from V and 3 bases from J, with 9 bases between. The receptor's source is a human donor with HPV-associated anogenital cancer. The V and J genes are TRBV29-1 and TRBJ2-7, with D unresolved. Sequences were derived from blood, sampled from a patient who underwent chemoradiotherapy. This CDR3 is CSVEDSISYEQYF. Here the CDR3 DNA reads TGCAGCGTTGAAGACTCGATCAGCTACGAGCAGTACTTC.